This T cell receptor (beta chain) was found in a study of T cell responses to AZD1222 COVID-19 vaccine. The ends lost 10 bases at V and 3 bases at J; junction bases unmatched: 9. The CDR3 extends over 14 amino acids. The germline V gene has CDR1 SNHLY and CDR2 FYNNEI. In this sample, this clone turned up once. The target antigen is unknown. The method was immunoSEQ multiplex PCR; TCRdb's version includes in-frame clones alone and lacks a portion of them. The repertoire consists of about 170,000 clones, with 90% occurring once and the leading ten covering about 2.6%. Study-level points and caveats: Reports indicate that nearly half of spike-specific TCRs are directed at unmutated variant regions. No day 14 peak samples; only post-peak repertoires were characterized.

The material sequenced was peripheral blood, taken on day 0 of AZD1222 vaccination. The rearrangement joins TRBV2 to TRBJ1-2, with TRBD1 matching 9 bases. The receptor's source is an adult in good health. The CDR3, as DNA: TGTGCCACCACCACAGGGGGCGGAGACTATGGCTACACCTTC. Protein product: CATTTGGGDYGYTF.